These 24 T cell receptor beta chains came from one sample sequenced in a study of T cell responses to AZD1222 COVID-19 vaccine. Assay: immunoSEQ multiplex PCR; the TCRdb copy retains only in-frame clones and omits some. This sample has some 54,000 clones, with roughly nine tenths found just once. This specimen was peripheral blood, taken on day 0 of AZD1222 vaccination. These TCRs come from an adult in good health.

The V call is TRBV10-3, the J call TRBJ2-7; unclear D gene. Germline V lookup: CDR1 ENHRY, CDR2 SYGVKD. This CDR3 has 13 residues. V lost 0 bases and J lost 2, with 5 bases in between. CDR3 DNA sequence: TGTGCCATCAGTGAGTCAACTACCTACGAGCAGTACTTC. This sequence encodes CAISESTTYEQYF.

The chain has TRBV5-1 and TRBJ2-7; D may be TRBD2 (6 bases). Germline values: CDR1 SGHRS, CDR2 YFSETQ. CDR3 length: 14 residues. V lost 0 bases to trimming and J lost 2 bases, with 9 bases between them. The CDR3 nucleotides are TGCGCCAGCAGCTTGGAATGGGGGGCCTACGAGCAGTACTTC. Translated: CASSLEWGAYEQYF. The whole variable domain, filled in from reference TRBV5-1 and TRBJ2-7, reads KAGVTQTPRYLIKTRGQQVTLSCSPISGHRSVSWYQQTPGQGLQFLFEYFSETQRNKGNFPGRFSGRQFSNSRSEMNVSTLELGDSALYLCASSLEWGAYEQYFGPGTRLTVT.

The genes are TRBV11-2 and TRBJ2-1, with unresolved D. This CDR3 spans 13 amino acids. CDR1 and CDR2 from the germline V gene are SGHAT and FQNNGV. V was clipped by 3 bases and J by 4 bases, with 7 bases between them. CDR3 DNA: TGTGCCAGCAGCTTCTACTCTTACAATGAGCAGTTCTTC. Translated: CASSFYSYNEQFF.

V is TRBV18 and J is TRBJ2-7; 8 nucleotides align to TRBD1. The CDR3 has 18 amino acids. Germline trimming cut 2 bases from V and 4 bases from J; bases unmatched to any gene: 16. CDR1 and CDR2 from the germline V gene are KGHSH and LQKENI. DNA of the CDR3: TGTGCCAGCTCACCAGAGAGAGGCAGAGGGACAGGTAATTACGAGCAGTACTTC. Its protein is CASSPERGRGTGNYEQYF.

The CDR3 nucleotides are TGTGCCATTCCGGGACAGACGAACACCGGGGAGCTGTTTTTT. It yields the protein CAIPGQTNTGELFF. The chain combines TRBV10-3 with TRBJ2-2; 7 nucleotides match TRBD1. This CDR3 has 14 amino acids. Germline V gives CDR1 ENHRY, CDR2 SYGVKD. With 9 bases clipped from V and 0 bases from J, the junction kept 4 bases outside the gene matches.

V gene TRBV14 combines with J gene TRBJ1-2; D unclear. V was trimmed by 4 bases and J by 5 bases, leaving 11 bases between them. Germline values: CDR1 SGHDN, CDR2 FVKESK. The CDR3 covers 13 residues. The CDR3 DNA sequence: TGTGCCAGCAGCCCAGACCCCTCTTATGGCTACACCTTC. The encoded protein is CASSPDPSYGYTF.

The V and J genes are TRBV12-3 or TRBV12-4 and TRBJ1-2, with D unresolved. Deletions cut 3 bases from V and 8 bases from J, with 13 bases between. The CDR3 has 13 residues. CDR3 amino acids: CASSFYGVGGYTF. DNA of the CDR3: TGTGCCAGCAGTTTTTATGGTGTCGGGGGCTACACCTTC.

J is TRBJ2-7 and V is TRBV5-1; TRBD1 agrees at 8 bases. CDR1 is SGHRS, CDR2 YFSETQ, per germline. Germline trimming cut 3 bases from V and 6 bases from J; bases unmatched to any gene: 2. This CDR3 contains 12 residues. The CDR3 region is CASSSGGFEQYF. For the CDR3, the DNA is TGCGCCAGCAGCTCAGGGGGCTTCGAGCAGTACTTC.

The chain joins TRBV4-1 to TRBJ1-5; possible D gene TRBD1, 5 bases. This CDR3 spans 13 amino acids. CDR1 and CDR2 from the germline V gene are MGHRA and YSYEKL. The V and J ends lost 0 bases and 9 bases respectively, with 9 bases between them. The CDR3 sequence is CASSQEGVGPQHF. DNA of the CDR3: TGCGCCAGCAGCCAAGAAGGGGTAGGGCCCCAGCATTTT.

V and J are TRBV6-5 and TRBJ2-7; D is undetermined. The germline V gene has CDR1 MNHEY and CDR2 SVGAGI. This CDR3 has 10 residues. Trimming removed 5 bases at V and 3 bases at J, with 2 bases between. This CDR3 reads CASSNYEQYF. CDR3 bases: TGTGCCAGCAGTAACTACGAGCAGTACTTC.

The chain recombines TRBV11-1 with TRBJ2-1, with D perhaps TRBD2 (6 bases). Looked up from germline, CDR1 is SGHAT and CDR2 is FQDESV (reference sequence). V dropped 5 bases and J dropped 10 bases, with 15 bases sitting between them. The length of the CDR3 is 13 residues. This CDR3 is CASSHKSAGEQFF. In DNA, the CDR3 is TGTGCCAGCAGCCACAAATCAGCGGGCGAGCAGTTCTTC.

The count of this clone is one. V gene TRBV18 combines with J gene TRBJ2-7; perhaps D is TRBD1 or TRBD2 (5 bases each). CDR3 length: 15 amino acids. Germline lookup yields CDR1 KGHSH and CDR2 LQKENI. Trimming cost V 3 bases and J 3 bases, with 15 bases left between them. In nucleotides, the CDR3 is TGTGCCAGCTCACCGCCGGGACCAACCTACTACGAGCAGTACTTC. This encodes CASSPPGPTYYEQYF.

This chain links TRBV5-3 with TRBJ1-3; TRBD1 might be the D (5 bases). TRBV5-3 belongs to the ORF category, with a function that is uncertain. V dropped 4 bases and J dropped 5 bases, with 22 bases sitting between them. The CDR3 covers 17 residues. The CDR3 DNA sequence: TGTGCCAGAAGCCCCAGGGCAGGCCTAAACCGGAGAAACACCATATATTTT. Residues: CARSPRAGLNRRNTIYF.

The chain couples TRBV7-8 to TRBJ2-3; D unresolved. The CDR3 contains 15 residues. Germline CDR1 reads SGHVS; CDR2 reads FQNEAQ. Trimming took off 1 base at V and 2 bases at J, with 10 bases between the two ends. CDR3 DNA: TGTGCCAGCAGCTTAGTCGGTGTCAACACAGATACGCAGTATTTT. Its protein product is CASSLVGVNTDTQYF.

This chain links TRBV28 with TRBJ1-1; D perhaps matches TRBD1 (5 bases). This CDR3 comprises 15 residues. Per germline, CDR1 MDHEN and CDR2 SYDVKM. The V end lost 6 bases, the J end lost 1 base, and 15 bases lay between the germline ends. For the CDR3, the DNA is TGTGCCAGCAGGGGACCGACGGGTAAGAACACTGAAGCTTTCTTT. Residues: CASRGPTGKNTEAFF. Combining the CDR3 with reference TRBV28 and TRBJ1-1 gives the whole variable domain DVKVTQSSRYLVKRTGEKVFLECVQDMDHENMFWYRQDPGLGLRLIYFSYDVKMKEKGDIPEGYSVSREKKERFSLILESASTNQTSMYLCASRGPTGKNTEAFFGQGTRLTVV.

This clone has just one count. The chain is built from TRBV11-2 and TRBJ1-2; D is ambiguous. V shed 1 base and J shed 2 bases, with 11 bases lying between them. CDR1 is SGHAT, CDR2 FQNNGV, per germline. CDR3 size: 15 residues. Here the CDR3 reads CASSLGPGENYGYTF. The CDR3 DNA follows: TGTGCCAGCAGCTTAGGGCCCGGGGAGAACTATGGCTACACCTTC.

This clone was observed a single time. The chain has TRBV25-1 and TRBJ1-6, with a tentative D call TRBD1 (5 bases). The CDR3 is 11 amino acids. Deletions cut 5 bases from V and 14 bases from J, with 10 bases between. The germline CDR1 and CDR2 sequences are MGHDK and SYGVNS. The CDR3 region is CASSQGFTLHF. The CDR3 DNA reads TGTGCCAGCAGTCAGGGTTTCACCCTCCACTTT.

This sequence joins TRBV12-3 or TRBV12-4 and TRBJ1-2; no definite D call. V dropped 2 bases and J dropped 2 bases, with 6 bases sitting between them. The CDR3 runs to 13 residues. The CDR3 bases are TGTGCCAGCAGTTTACACCAAAACTATGGCTACACCTTC. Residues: CASSLHQNYGYTF.

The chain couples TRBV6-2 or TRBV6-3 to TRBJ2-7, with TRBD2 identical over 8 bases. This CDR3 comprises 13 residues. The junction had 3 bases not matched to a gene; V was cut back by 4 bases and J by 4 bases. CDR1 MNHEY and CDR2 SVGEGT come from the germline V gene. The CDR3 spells CASSLAGTYEQYF. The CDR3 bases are TGTGCCAGCAGTTTAGCGGGGACGTACGAGCAGTACTTC.

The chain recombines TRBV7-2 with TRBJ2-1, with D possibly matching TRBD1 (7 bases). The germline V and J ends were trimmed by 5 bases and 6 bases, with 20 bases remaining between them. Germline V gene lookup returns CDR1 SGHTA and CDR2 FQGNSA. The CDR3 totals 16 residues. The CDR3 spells CASSPLGGGVSNEQFF. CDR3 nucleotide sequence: TGTGCCAGCAGCCCCCTTGGAGGGGGCGTGAGCAATGAGCAGTTCTTC.

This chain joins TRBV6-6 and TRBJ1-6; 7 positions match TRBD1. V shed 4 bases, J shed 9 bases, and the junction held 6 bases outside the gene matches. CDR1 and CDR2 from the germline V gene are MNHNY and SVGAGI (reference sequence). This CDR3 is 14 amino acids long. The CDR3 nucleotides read TGTGCCAGCAGTTTTCAGGGGGACGGTTCACCCCTCCACTTT. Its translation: CASSFQGDGSPLHF.

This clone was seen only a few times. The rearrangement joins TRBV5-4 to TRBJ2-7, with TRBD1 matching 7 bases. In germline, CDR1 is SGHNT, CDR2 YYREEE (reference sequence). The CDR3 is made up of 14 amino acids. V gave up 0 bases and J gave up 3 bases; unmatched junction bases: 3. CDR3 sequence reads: CASSLDRGGYEQYF. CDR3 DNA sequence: TGTGCCAGCAGCTTGGACAGGGGTGGCTACGAGCAGTACTTC.

CDR3 amino acids: CASSGGQGTSGANVLTF. The CDR3 nucleotides read TGTGCCAGCAGTGGAGGACAGGGAACCTCTGGGGCCAACGTCCTGACTTTC. The chain joins TRBV6-1 to TRBJ2-6, with 8 bases matching TRBD1. The CDR3 runs to 17 residues. The V and J ends lost 4 bases and 0 bases, in that order; junction bases with no gene match: 5. Germline CDR1 is MNHNS and CDR2 is SASEGT.

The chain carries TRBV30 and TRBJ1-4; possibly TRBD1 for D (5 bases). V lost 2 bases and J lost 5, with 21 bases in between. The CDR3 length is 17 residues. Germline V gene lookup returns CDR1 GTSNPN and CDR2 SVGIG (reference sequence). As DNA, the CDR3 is TGTGCCTGGAGTCCTCCGGACCGCCAGTGGGGCAATGAAAAACTGTTTTTT. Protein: CAWSPPDRQWGNEKLFF. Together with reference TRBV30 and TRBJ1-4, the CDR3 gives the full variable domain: SQTIHQWPATLVQPVGSPLSLECTVEGTSNPNLYWYRQAAGRGLQLLFYSVGIGQISSEVPQNLSASRPQDRQFILSSKKLLLSDSGFYLCAWSPPDRQWGNEKLFFGSGTQLSVL.